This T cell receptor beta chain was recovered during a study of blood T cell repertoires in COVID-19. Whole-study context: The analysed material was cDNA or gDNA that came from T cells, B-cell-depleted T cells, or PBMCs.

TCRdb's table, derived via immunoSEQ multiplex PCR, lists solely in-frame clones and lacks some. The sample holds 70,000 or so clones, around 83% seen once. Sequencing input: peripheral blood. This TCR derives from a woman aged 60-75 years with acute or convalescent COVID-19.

DNA for the CDR3: TGTGCCACCAGCAGGGAGACAGGGTTCGGAGAAGCTTTCTTT. It codes for CATSRETGFGEAFF. The rearrangement links TRBV15 to TRBJ1-1, with TRBD1 matching over 7 bases. The CDR3 consists of 14 residues. The V and J ends lost 3 bases and 8 bases, in that order; junction bases with no gene match: 9. The germline gives CDR1 LNHNV, CDR2 YYDKDF (reference sequence). The variable domain in full, completed from reference TRBV15 and TRBJ1-1, reads DAMVIQNPRYQVTQFGKPVTLSCSQTLNHNVMYWYQQKSSQAPKLLFHYYDKDFNNEADTPDNFQSRRPNTSFCFLDIRSPGLGDTAMYLCATSRETGFGEAFFGQGTRLTVV.